These T cell receptor beta chains were read from a single sample in a study of T cell repertoires in cytomegalovirus infection. These receptors have no known antigen. TCRdb analysed the reads with MiXCR anew, one entry per CDR3 protein. The data show around 71,000 distinct CDR3 sequences, with roughly 20% seen just once and 55% to 75% held by the top ten. The sample consisted of CD8+ T cells from cultured PBMCs, taken from culture after CMV antigen stimulation. The receptor source for this set is a human donor in good health (CMV status not recorded). Some clones in this sample may be carry-over from other donors' samples. Both conserved end residues are part of each CDR3.

j_call | v_call | cdr3_aa
TRBJ1-4 | TRBV7-2 | CASRLAGAFVTNEKLFF
TRBJ1-1 | TRBV13 | CASSWETGPNTEAFF
TRBJ2-3 | TRBV7-9 | CASSSQGGVDTDTQYF
TRBJ2-6 | TRBV6-2/TRBV6-3 | CASNYRDSGANVLTF
TRBJ1-3 | TRBV11-3 | CASSLVGQGYSGNTIYF
TRBJ2-3 | TRBV7-9 | CASREGDTQYF
TRBJ1-1 | TRBV28 | CASRILTGLEHTEAFF
TRBJ2-5 | TRBV27 | CASSLSGLVQETQYF
TRBJ1-1 | TRBV7-2 | CASSLQPLGNTEAFF
TRBJ2-7 | TRBV7-9 | CASSPELFGTGYEQYF
TRBJ1-5 | TRBV4-1 | CASSLGTVGNQPQHF
TRBJ2-7 | TRBV6-5 | CASSSLPQGASYEQYF
TRBJ2-2 | TRBV10-3 | CAIREGTVTGELFF
TRBJ2-5 | TRBV7-2 | CASSPYDRGVPETQYF
TRBJ1-2 | TRBV19 | CASSIVAGGANGYTF
TRBJ2-5 | TRBV7-9 | CASSLLAGGRETQYF
TRBJ2-3 | TRBV27 | CASSLQGRGAADTQYF
TRBJ1-5 | TRBV7-9 | CASSFRNMGIPPNQPQHF
TRBJ1-2 | TRBV4-1 | CASSQDKGTLNYGYTF
TRBJ1-2 | TRBV7-2 | CASLLPDGGDTLNYGYTF
TRBJ1-1 | TRBV6-5 | CASSNLMGASSEAFF
TRBJ2-4 | TRBV6-2/TRBV6-3 | CASRGGSTKLIQYF
TRBJ2-1 | TRBV12-3/TRBV12-4 | CASSLQGEGYNEQFF
TRBJ2-2 | TRBV10-1 | CASSVDSANTGELFF
TRBJ2-7 | TRBV5-5 | CASSLRQDHYEQYF
TRBJ1-5 | TRBV6-2/TRBV6-3 | CASRRWTGPNNQPQHF
TRBJ1-4 | TRBV5-6 | CASSLGSVGNEKLFF
TRBJ2-1 | TRBV7-6 | CASSLTRPGPRGGQFF
TRBJ2-7 | TRBV7-9 | CASNPGTDAQYF
TRBJ1-1 | TRBV7-9 | CASSGTLERMNTEAFF
TRBJ1-4 | TRBV6-1 | CASSEAAGRYEKLFF
TRBJ1-3 | TRBV7-8 | CASSLDRTSGNTIYF